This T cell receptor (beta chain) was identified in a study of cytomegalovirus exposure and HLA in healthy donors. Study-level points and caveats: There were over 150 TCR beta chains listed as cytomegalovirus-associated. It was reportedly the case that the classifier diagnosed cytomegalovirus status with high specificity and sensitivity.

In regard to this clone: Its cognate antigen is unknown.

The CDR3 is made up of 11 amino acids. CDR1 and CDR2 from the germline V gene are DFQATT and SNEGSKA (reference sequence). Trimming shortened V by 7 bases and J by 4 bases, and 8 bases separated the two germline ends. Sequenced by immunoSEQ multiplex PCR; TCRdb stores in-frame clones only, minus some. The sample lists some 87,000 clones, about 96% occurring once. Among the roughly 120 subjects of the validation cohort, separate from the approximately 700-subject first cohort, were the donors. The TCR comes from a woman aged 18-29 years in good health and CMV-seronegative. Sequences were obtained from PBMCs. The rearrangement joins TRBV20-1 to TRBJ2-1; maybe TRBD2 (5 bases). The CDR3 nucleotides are TGCAGTGAAACTAGGTACAATGAGCAGTTCTTC. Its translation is CSETRYNEQFF.